This TCR beta chain was identified during a study of cytomegalovirus exposure and HLA in healthy donors. Germline V CDR1 and CDR2: MGHDK, SYGVNS. Trimming took 10 bases from V and 8 from J; bases not matched to a gene: 5. The CDR3 length is 13 residues. PCR primers comprised 60 Vbeta and 13 Jbeta primers. The data were produced by immunoSEQ multiplex PCR, yet TCRdb's version contains in-frame clones alone and is incomplete. The sample lists roughly 200,000 clones; approximately 9.5% were seen once. This clone appeared a few times. Specimen: PBMCs. This TCR was sampled from a woman aged 30 to 39 in good health and CMV-seropositive. The chain has TRBV25-1 and TRBJ1-4; 12 positions match TRBD1. CDR3 sequence reads: CATRGTGGEKLFF. The CDR3 DNA reads TGTGCCACCCGCGGGACAGGGGGCGAAAAACTGTTTTTT.